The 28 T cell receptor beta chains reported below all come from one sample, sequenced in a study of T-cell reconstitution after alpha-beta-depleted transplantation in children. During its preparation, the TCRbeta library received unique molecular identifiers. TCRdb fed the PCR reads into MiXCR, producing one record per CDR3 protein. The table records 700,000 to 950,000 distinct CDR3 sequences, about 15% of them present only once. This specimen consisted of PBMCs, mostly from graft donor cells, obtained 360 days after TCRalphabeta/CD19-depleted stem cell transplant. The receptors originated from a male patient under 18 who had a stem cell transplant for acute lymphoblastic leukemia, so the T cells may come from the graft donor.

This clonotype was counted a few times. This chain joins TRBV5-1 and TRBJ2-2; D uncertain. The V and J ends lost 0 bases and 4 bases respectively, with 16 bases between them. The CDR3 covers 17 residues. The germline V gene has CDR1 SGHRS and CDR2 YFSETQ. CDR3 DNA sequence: TGCGCCAGCAGCTTGGCCTGGACCGGAAAGGGCACCGGGGAGCTGTTTTTT. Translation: CASSLAWTGKGTGELFF.

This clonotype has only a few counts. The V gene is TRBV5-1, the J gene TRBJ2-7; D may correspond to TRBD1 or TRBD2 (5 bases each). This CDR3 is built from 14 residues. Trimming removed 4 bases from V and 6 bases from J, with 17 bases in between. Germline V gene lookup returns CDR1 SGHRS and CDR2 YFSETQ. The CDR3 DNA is TGCGCCAGCAGCGTCACCCGGGACCACCGCGAGCAGTACTTC. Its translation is CASSVTRDHREQYF.

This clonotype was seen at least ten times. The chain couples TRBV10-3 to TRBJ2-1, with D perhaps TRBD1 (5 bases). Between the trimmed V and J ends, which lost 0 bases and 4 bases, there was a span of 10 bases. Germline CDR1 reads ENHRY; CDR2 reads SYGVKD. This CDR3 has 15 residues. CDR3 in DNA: TGTGCCATCAGTGAGTCTCCAGGGCGTTACAATGAGCAGTTCTTC. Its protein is CAISESPGRYNEQFF.

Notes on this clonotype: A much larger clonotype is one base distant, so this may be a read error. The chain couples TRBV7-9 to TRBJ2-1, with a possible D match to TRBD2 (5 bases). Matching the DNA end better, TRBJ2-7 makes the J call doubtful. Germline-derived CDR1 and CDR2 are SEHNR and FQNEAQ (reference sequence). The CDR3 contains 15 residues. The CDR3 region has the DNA TGTGCCAGCAGCTTAGCACCTAGCTCCTACAATGAGCAGTACTTC. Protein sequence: CASSLAPSSYNEQYF.

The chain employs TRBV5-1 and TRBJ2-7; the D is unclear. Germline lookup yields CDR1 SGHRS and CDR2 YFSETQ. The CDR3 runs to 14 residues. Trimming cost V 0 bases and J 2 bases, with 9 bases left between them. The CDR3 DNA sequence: TGCGCCAGCAGCTTGGACCCCGGACCCTACGAGCAGTACTTC. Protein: CASSLDPGPYEQYF.

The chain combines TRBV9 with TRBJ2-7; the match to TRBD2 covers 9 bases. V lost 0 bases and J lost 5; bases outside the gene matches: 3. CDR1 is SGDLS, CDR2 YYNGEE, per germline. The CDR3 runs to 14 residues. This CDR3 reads CASSVEGLADEQYF. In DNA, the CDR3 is TGTGCCAGCAGCGTAGAGGGACTAGCAGACGAGCAGTACTTC.

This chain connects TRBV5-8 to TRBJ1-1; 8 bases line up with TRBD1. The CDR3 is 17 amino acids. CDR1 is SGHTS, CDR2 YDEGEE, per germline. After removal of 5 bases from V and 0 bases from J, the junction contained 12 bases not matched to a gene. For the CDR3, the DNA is TGTGCCAGCAGTTTCCACGGGCAGGGGGCCATGAACACTGAAGCTTTCTTT. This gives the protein CASSFHGQGAMNTEAFF.

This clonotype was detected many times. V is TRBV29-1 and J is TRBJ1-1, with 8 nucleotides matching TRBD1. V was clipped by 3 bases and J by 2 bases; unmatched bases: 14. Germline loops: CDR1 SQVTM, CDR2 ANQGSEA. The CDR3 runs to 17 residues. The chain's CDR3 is CSVEPGQGVGFNTEAFF. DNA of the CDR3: TGCAGCGTTGAGCCTGGACAGGGAGTGGGGTTTAACACTGAAGCTTTCTTT. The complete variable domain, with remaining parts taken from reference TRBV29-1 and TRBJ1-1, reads SAVISQKPSRDICQRGTSLTIQCQVDSQVTMMFWYRQQPGQSLTLIATANQGSEATYESGFVIDKFPISRPNLTFSTLTVSNMSPEDSSIYLCSVEPGQGVGFNTEAFFGQGTRLTVV.

The CDR3 spells CSAGQGKGYEQYF. CDR3 nucleotide sequence: TGCAGTGCGGGACAGGGTAAGGGCTACGAGCAGTACTTC. The chain recombines TRBV20-1 with TRBJ2-7; 9 positions agree with TRBD1. The CDR3 is made up of 13 amino acids. Germline values: CDR1 DFQATT, CDR2 SNEGSKA (reference sequence). With 6 bases clipped from V and 3 bases from J, the junction kept 6 bases outside the gene matches.

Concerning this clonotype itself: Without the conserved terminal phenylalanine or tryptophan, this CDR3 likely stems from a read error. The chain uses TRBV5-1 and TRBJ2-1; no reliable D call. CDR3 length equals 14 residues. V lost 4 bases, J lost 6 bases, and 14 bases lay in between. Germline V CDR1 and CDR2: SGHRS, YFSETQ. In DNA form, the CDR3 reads TGCGCCAGCAGCCTCGCGGCAGTGGGCAATGAGCAGTTCATC. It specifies CASSLAAVGNEQFI.

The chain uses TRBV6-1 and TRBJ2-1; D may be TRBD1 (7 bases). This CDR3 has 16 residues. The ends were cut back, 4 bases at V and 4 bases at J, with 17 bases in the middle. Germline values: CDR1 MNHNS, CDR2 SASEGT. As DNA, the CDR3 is TGTGCCAGCAGTGTACGAGGGGGGACAGTTTACAATGAGCAGTTCTTC. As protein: CASSVRGGTVYNEQFF.

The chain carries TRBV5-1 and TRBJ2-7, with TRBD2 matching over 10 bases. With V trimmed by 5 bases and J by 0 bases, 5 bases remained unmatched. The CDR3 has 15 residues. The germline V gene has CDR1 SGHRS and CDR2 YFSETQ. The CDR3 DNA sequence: TGCGCCAGCAGAGCTAGCGGGAGAGTCTCCTACGAGCAGTACTTC. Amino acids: CASRASGRVSYEQYF.

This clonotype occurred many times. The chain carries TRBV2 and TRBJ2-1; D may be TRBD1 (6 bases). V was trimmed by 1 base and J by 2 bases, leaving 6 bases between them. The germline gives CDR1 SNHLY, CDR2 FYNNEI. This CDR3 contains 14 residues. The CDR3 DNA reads TGTGCCAGCAGTGAAGACAGGGCCTACAATGAGCAGTTCTTC. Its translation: CASSEDRAYNEQFF.

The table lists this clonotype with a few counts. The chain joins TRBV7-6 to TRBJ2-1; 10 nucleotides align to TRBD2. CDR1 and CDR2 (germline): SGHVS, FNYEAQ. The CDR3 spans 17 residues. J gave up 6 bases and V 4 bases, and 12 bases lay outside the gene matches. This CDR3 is CASSSLEGVAGGNEQFF. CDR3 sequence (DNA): TGTGCCAGCAGCTCGCTGGAGGGTGTAGCGGGAGGCAATGAGCAGTTCTTC.

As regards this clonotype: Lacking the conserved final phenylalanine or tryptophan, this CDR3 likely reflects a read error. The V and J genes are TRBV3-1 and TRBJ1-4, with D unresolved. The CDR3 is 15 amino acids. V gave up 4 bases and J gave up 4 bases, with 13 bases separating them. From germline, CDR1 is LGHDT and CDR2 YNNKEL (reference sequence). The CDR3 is CASSPADPGNEKLFY. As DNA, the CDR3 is TGTGCCAGCAGCCCTGCGGACCCGGGTAATGAAAAACTGTTTTAT.

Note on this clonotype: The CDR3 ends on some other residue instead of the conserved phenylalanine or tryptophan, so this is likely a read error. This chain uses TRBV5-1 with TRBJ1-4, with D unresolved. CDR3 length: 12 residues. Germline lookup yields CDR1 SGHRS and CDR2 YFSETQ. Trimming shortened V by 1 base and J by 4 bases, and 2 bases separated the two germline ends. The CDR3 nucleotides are TGCGCCAGCAGCTTGAATAATGAAAAACTGTTTATT. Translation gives CASSLNNEKLFI.

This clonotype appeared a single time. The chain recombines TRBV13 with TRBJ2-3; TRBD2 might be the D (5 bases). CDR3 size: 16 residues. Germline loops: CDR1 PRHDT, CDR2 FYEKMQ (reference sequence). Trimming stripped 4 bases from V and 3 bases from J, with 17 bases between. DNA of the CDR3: TGTGCCAGCAGCTATTCCTCGAGGGCGGCGACAGATACGCAGTATTTT. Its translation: CASSYSSRAATDTQYF.

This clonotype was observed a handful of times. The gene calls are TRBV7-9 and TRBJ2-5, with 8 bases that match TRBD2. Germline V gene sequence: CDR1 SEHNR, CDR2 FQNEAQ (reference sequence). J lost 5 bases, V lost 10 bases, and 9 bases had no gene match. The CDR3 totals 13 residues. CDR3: CATAGGSGETQYF. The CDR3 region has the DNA TGTGCCACCGCGGGGGGTTCCGGGGAGACCCAGTACTTC.

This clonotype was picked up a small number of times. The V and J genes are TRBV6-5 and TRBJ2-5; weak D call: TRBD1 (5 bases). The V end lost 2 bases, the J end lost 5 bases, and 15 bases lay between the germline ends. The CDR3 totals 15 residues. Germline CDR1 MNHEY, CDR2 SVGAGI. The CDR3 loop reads CASSYHRQSPETQYF. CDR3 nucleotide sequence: TGTGCCAGCAGTTACCACCGACAGTCCCCGGAGACCCAGTACTTC.

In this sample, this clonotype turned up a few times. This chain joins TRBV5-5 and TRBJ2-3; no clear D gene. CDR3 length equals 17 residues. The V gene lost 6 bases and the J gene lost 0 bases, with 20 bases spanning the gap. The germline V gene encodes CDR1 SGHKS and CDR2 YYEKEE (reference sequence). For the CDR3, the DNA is TGTGCCAGCAACCCTAACGCCCGGCTGCATAGCACAGATACGCAGTATTTT. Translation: CASNPNARLHSTDTQYF.

The CDR3 spells CASSAGTGTEYNEQFF. The CDR3 bases are TGTGCCAGCAGCGCCGGGACAGGGACGGAATACAATGAGCAGTTCTTC. The V call is TRBV9, the J call TRBJ2-1; TRBD1 aligns across 9 bases. With V trimmed by 3 bases and J by 4 bases, 8 bases remained unmatched. This CDR3 has 16 amino acids. CDR1 SGDLS and CDR2 YYNGEE come from the germline V gene.

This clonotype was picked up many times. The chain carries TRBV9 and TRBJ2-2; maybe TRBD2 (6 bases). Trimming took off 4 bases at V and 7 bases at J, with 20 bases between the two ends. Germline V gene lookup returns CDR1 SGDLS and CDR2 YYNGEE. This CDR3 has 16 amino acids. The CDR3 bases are TGTGCCAGCAGCCCTACATGGGGAGGAACAGGCGGGGAGCTGTTTTTT. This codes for CASSPTWGGTGGELFF.

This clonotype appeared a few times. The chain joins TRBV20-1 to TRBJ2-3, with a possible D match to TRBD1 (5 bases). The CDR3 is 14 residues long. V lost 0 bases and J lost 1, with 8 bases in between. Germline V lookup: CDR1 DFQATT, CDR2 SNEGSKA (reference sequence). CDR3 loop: CSARDKGRTDTQYF. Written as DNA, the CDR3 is TGCAGTGCTAGAGATAAGGGGCGCACAGATACGCAGTATTTT.

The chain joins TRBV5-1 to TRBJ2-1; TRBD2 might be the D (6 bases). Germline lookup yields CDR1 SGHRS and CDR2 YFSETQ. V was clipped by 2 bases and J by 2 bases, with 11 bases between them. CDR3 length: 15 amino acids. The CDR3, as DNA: TGCGCCAGCAGCTTCTCCGGGACTCCCTACAATGAGCAGTTCTTC. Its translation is CASSFSGTPYNEQFF.

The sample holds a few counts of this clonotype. The CDR3 coding sequence is TGTGCCAGCAGCCCGGACAAAAGCACAGATACGCAGTATTTT. Protein product: CASSPDKSTDTQYF. V and J are TRBV7-9 and TRBJ2-3, with D perhaps matching TRBD1 (5 bases). The CDR3 runs to 14 residues. Looked up from germline, CDR1 is SEHNR and CDR2 is FQNEAQ (reference sequence). With 5 bases removed from V and 0 bases from J, the gap between germline ends came to 9 bases.

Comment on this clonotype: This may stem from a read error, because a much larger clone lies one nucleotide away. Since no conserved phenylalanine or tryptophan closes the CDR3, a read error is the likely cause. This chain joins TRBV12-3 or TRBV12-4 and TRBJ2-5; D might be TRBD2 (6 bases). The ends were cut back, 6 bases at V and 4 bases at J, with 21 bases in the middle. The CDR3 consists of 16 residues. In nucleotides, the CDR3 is TGTGCCAGCAGCCCCTTCGACCGGGACTCCGGAGAGACCCAGTACCTC. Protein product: CASSPFDRDSGETQYL.

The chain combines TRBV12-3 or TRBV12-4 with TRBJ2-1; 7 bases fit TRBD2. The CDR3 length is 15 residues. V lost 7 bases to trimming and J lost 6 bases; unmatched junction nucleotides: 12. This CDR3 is CASTPQGGGINEQFF. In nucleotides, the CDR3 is TGTGCCAGCACTCCGCAGGGCGGGGGTATCAATGAGCAGTTCTTC.

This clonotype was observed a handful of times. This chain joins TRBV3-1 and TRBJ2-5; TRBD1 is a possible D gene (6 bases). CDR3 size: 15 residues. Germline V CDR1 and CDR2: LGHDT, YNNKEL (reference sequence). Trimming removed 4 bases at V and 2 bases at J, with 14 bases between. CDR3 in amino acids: CASSRKRGLQETQYF. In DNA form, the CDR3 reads TGTGCCAGCAGCCGAAAGAGGGGGTTGCAAGAGACCCAGTACTTC.